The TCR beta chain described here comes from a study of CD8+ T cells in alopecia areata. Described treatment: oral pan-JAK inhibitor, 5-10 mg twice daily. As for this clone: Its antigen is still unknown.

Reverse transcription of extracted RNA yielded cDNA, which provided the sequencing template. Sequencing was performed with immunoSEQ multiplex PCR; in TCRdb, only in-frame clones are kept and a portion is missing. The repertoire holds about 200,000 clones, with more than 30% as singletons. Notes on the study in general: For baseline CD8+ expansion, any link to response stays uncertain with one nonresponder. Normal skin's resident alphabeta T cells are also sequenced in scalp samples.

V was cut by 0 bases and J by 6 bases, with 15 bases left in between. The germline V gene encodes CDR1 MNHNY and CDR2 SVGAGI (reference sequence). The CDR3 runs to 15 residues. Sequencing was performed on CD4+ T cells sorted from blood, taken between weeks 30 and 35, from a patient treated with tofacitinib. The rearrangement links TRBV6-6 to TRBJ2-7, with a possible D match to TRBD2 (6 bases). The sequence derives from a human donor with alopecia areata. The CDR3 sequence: CASSYSTLATGEQYF. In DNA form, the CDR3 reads TGTGCCAGCAGTTACTCGACCCTAGCGACCGGCGAGCAGTACTTC.